This T cell receptor (beta chain) came from a study of vaccination and CD4 T cells after COVID-19. The wider study: Two of the convalescents were Hispanic, and the group consisted of six males and four females.

Looked up from germline, CDR1 is ENHRY and CDR2 is SYGVKD. With 7 bases removed from V and 4 bases from J, the gap between germline ends came to 14 bases. CDR3 length: 14 amino acids. TCRdb reprocessed the PCR reads with MiXCR, giving one entry per CDR3 protein. The sample has 25,000 or so distinct CDR3 sequences, roughly 51% seen once. V gene TRBV10-3 combines with J gene TRBJ2-1, with D uncertain. The source was CD4+ T cells from blood, collected before SARS-CoV-2 vaccination. The sequence derives from a human donor who had recovered from COVID-19. The CDR3 region is CAIKYSEVYNEQFF. DNA for the CDR3: TGTGCCATCAAGTATTCTGAGGTTTACAATGAGCAGTTCTTC.